This TCR beta chain was sequenced during a study of T cells in Graves' hyperthyroidism and ophthalmopathy. The study, taken as a whole, reports: Appearing also in blood were most of the thyroid clonotypes expanded above 0.001.

The investigators amplified TCR beta CDR3 regions from RNA transcripts. RT-PCR in the first round (using the HTBI primer set) targeted the TCR CDR3. TCRdb fed the multiplex PCR reads into MiXCR, producing one record per CDR3 protein. The sample lists 350,000 to 400,000 distinct CDR3 sequences, more than 12% seen once, with about 30% in the top ten. Patients aged 18 to 65 with hyperthyroidism were newly diagnosed, with duration under 2 months. This CDR3 spans 14 amino acids. V was trimmed by 6 bases and J by 5 bases, leaving 13 bases between them. This clonotype was seen more than once but under ten times. Antigen specificity is unknown.

This chain uses TRBV12-3 or TRBV12-4 with TRBJ2-2; D gene uncertain. The sequencing input was blood. This TCR was sampled from a young woman with Graves' hyperthyroidism. The CDR3 protein is CASSPYGRTGELFF. The DNA for the CDR3 is TGTGCCAGCAGCCCCTACGGCCGTACCGGGGAGCTGTTTTTT.